Below, one T cell receptor beta chain is given with its context. Trimming took off 7 bases at V and 6 bases at J, with 10 bases between the two ends. The CDR3 sequence is 11 residues long. Germline V lookup: CDR1 SNHLY, CDR2 FYNNEI. These data originate in a study of shared clonotypes between healthy human individuals. Study overall: The cohort had a couple of women and a few men, ages 18 to 49.

TCRdb's copy holds only in-frame clones and misses some; the assay was immunoSEQ multiplex PCR. The sample carries roughly 760,000 clones, approximately 74% recorded once. V usage is TRBV2 and J usage is TRBJ2-7; possible D gene TRBD1, 5 bases. Sequences were obtained from memory CD4+ T cells sorted from blood. Specified subset: CD45RA-negative fraction. This clonotype originated in a woman aged 30 to 39 in good health. The CDR3 coding sequence is TGTGCCAGCACCAGGGTCCGCGAGCAGTACTTC. This sequence encodes CASTRVREQYF.